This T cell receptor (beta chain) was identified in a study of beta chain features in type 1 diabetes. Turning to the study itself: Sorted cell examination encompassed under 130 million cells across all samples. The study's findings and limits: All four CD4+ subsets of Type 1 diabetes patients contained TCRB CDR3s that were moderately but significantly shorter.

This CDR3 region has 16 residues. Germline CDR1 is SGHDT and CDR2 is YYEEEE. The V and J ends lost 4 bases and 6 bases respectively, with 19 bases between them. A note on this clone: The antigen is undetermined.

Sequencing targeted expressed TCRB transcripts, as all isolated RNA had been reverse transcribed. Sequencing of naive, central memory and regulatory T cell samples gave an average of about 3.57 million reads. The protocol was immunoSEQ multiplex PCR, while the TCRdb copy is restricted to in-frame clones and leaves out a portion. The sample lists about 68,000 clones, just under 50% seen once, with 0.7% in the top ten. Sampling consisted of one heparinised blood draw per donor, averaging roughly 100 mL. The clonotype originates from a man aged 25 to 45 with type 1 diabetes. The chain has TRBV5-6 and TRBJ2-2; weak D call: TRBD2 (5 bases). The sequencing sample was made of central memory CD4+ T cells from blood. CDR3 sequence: CASSPRVPPVPGELFF. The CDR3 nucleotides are TGTGCCAGCAGCCCGCGGGTTCCGCCGGTCCCCGGGGAGCTGTTTTTT.